This T cell receptor (beta chain) was sequenced during a study of blood T cells in healthy people across ages. The germline CDR1 and CDR2 sequences are DFQATT and SNEGSKA (reference sequence). The CDR3 is made up of 14 amino acids. Worth noting for this clonotype: Its antigen is not known. One end of the junction does not line up with germline, which may come from a read error.

It was with a sample-barcoded 5' primer and a J-beta primer mix that a second PCR of roughly 7 to 12 cycles was run. TCRdb re-called the 5' RACE reads with MiXCR, one entry per CDR3 protein. Of about 730,000 distinct CDR3 sequences listed, roughly 43% are singletons. Overall study findings and caveats: Researchers report that TCR beta diversity correlated strongly with naive T cell percentage.

The TCR comes from a woman aged 55-70 years in good health. Material for sequencing was blood. This chain uses TRBV20-1 with TRBJ1-6, with 8 bases identical to TRBD1. The CDR3 DNA reads as TGCAGTGCCAAGGACAGGGCGCATAATTTACCCCTCCACTTT. It specifies CSAKDRAHNLPLHF.